This passage covers 26 T cell receptor beta chains from one sample sequenced in a study of T cell clonality in common variable immunodeficiency. Using immunoSEQ multiplex PCR, the repertoire was profiled, and TCRdb retains in-frame clones only, with some absent. The sample has roughly 57,000 clones, none seen only once. Sequenced material: peripheral blood mononuclear cells. The source is a person aged 18 to 70 in good health.

This clone turned up a few times. A read error may explain this, as a much larger clone is one base away. The read is 3 residues too short to cover the CDR3 end, so that end is filled in from the germline J gene. The rearrangement links TRBV6-1 to TRBJ2-3; 8 positions agree with TRBD1. Germline CDR1 is MNHNS and CDR2 is SASEGT. CDR3 length: 15 amino acids. The CDR3 sequence: CASSEAPGTGQPQYF. CDR3 bases read: TGTGCCAGCAGTGAAGCTCCGGGGACAGGACAGCCG.

There are many counts of this clone. Read sequence stops 3 residues before the CDR3 end, and the germline J gene provides the missing end. This sequence joins TRBV9 and TRBJ2-3; maybe TRBD2 (6 bases). Trimming stripped 4 bases from V and 2 bases from J, with 14 bases between. This CDR3 has 15 amino acids. Germline-derived CDR1 and CDR2 are SGDLS and YYNGEE. The CDR3 DNA, read in part, is TGTGCCAGCAGCCCATGGGACTCATCCACAGATACG. It yields the protein CASSPWDSSTDT. The whole CDR3 region reads CASSPWDSSTDTQYF.

This clone was seen ten or more times. Sequencing ends 3 residues short of the CDR3 end; the germline J gene provides the rest. This chain uses TRBV9 with TRBJ2-3; 9 nucleotides agree with TRBD2. The length of the CDR3 is 15 residues. The ends lost 5 bases at V and 3 bases at J; junction bases unmatched: 7. Looked up from germline, CDR1 is SGDLS and CDR2 is YYNGEE. Partial CDR3 DNA: TGTGCCAGCAGTCATAAAGCGGGAGGAACAGATACG. Its translation: CASSHKAGGTDT. The full CDR3 sequence reads CASSHKAGGTDTQYF.

This clone was counted ten times or more. The missing CDR3 end, 3 residues past where the read stops, is filled in from the germline J gene. The chain uses TRBV9 and TRBJ2-1; perhaps TRBD2 as D (5 bases). This CDR3 comprises 14 residues. CDR1 and CDR2 from the germline V gene are SGDLS and YYNGEE. V was pared by 3 bases and J by 5 bases, with 12 bases between. This chain's CDR3 is CASSASSANNEQFF. The covered CDR3 bases are TGTGCCAGCAGCGCAAGTAGCGCTAACAATGAG.

This clone has ten or more counts. The read stops 3 residues short of the end of the CDR3; the missing end is completed from the germline J gene. V and J are TRBV10-3 and TRBJ1-1, with 7 bases matching TRBD1. Germline trimming cut 6 bases from V and 4 bases from J; bases unmatched to any gene: 5. Germline lookup yields CDR1 ENHRY and CDR2 SYGVKD. CDR3 length equals 13 residues. CDR3 residues: CAIRDRVSTEAFF. CDR3 bases read: TGTGCCATCAGAGACAGGGTGAGCACTGAA.

The table lists this clone with many counts. The read terminates 3 residues before the CDR3 end, so the remaining end is supplied by the germline J gene. The J gene is TRBJ1-6, the V gene TRBV7-2; the match to TRBD1 covers 8 bases. Germline loops: CDR1 SGHTA, CDR2 FQGNSA. CDR3 length: 15 residues. Trimming removed 4 bases from V and 7 bases from J; junction bases left unmatched: 6. Here the CDR3 reads CASSSWTGKNSPLHF. The CDR3 DNA, read in part, is TGTGCCAGCAGCTCCTGGACAGGGAAAAATTCACCC.

This clone showed up many times. The sequenced fragment ends 3 residues before the CDR3 boundary, so the rest is inferred from the germline J gene. The chain is built from TRBV6-4 and TRBJ2-6; TRBD1 agrees at 12 bases. The CDR3 runs 18 residues. The V gene end was trimmed by 2 bases and the J gene end by 2 bases; junction bases not matched to a gene: 4. Germline V gene lookup returns CDR1 MRHNA and CDR2 SNTAGT. The covered CDR3 bases are TGTGCCAGCAGTGACAGCGGGACAGGGGGCACTGGGGCCAACGTC. Its translation: CASSDSGTGGTGANV. In full, the CDR3 is CASSDSGTGGTGANVLTF.

This clone was counted at least ten times. Read data end 3 residues before the CDR3 end; the end is taken from the germline J gene. The chain is built from TRBV5-1 and TRBJ2-3; D is possibly TRBD2 (6 bases). CDR1 is SGHRS and CDR2 is YFSETQ in the germline V gene. The CDR3 has 13 residues. V was pared by 8 bases and J by 1 base, with 11 bases between. CDR3 loop: CARGGARTDTQYF. CDR3 bases read: TGCGCCAGAGGAGGGGCGCGCACAGATACG.

This clone was counted between two and nine times. Read data end 3 residues before the CDR3 end; the end is taken from the germline J gene. V gene TRBV19 combines with J gene TRBJ2-2; tentative D call: TRBD2 (6 bases). CDR3 size: 14 residues. In germline, CDR1 is LNHDA, CDR2 SQIVND (reference sequence). CDR3 DNA, as far as it was read: TGTGCCACAAACTTAAGGGGAGGCAATTCACCG. It yields the protein CATNLRGGNSP. The entire CDR3 sequence reads CATNLRGGNSPLFF.

This clone has more than one count but fewer than ten. The read is 3 residues too short to cover the CDR3 end, so that end is filled in from the germline J gene. V usage is TRBV7-9 and J usage is TRBJ1-2, with a tentative D call TRBD1 (5 bases). The CDR3 sequence is 13 residues long. Germline loops: CDR1 SEHNR, CDR2 FQNEAQ (reference sequence). The CDR3 DNA, read in part, is TGTGCCAGCAGCTTACCAGGGAACTACGAC. Translating gives CASSLPGNYD. The full CDR3 reads CASSLPGNYDYTF.

This clone has at least ten counts. From the germline J gene comes the end of the CDR3, since the read stops 3 residues before it. The chain joins TRBV19 to TRBJ1-1, with D possibly matching TRBD1 (6 bases). CDR1 is LNHDA and CDR2 is SQIVND in the germline V gene (reference sequence). The CDR3 covers 15 residues. Deletions cut 3 bases from V and 0 bases from J, with 11 bases between. This CDR3 is CASSMGTLMNTEAFF. The part of the CDR3 DNA that was read is TGTGCCAGTAGTATGGGGACACTGATGAACACTGAA.

This clone appeared many times. The missing CDR3 end, 3 residues past where the read stops, is filled in from the germline J gene. The chain carries TRBV7-3 and TRBJ2-3, with 7 bases matching TRBD1. Germline V gene lookup returns CDR1 SGHTA and CDR2 FQGTGA. V shed 4 bases and J 7 bases; nucleotides not matched to a gene: 11. The CDR3 is made up of 15 amino acids. This CDR3 is CASSSGQAAKHTQYF. The CDR3 bases that were read are TGTGCCAGCAGCTCCGGACAGGCGGCCAAGCATACG. Using reference TRBV7-3 and TRBJ2-3 for the parts outside the CDR3, the full variable domain is GAGVSQTPSNKVTEKGKYVELRCDPISGHTALYWYRQSLGQGPEFLIYFQGTGAADDSGLPNDRFFAVRPEGSVSTLKIQRTERGDSAVYLCASSSGQAAKHTQYFGPGTRLTVL.

This clone showed up many times. The CDR3 end is not reached by the read, which stops 3 residues before it; the germline J gene fills it in. J is TRBJ1-1 and V is TRBV28; 8 bases match TRBD1. The CDR3 length is 14 residues. The germline V gene has CDR1 MDHEN and CDR2 SYDVKM. V dropped 6 bases and J dropped 5; count of bases not matched to a gene: 8. The CDR3: CASSLPGGATEAFF. The CDR3 bases that were read are TGTGCCAGCAGCCTCCCAGGGGGCGCGACTGAA.

There are many counts of this clone. The covered CDR3 bases are TGTGCCAGCAGCTTTCAGCGCATGAACACTGAA. This encodes CASSFQRMNTE. From start to end, the CDR3 is CASSFQRMNTEAFF. This chain uses TRBV13 with TRBJ1-1; D remains ambiguous. Read sequence stops 3 residues before the CDR3 end, and the germline J gene provides the missing end. The V gene lost 3 bases and the J gene lost 0 bases, with 8 bases spanning the gap. The germline V gene encodes CDR1 PRHDT and CDR2 FYEKMQ (reference sequence). This CDR3 is built from 14 residues.

This clone has at least ten counts. From the germline J gene comes the end of the CDR3, since the read stops 3 residues before it. The V gene is TRBV6-1, the J gene TRBJ2-3; 12 nucleotides agree with TRBD2. The length of the CDR3 is 15 residues. CDR1 and CDR2 from the germline V gene are MNHNS and SASEGT. The junction had 1 base not matched to a gene; V was cut back by 2 bases and J by 4 bases. This CDR3 is CASSELAGGPDTQYF. The sequenced part of the CDR3 DNA is TGTGCCAGCAGTGAACTAGCGGGGGGGCCAGATACG.

The table lists this clone with many counts. Read data end 3 residues before the CDR3 end; the end is taken from the germline J gene. The chain is built from TRBV18 and TRBJ1-4; 7 nucleotides align to TRBD1. With V trimmed by 4 bases and J by 0 bases, 2 bases remained unmatched. Germline-derived CDR1 and CDR2 are KGHSH and LQKENI. This CDR3 is built from 15 residues. CDR3 sequence reads: CASSLGQATNEKLFF. The sequenced CDR3 bases are TGTGCCAGCTCACTTGGACAGGCAACTAATGAAAAA.

This clone has only a few counts. The read terminates 3 residues ahead of where the CDR3 ends, so the germline J gene completes it. This chain uses TRBV6-4 with TRBJ1-1, with D possibly matching TRBD1 (5 bases). CDR3 length equals 14 residues. The germline V and J ends were trimmed by 3 bases and 4 bases, with 12 bases remaining between them. CDR1 and CDR2 (germline): MRHNA, SNTAGT. CDR3 protein: CASSENQGSTEAFF. The sequenced CDR3 bases are TGTGCCAGCAGTGAGAACCAGGGATCCACTGAA.

This clone was observed at least ten times. From the germline J gene comes the end of the CDR3, since the read stops 3 residues before it. The chain employs TRBV2 and TRBJ2-3; 11 bases line up with TRBD2. Germline CDR1 is SNHLY and CDR2 is FYNNEI. There are 18 residues in the CDR3. V was clipped by 3 bases and J by 0 bases; unmatched bases: 8. CDR3 region: CASSDLTSGSFSTDTQYF. The part of the CDR3 DNA that was read is TGTGCCAGCAGTGACCTAACTAGCGGGAGCTTCAGCACAGATACG.

In its sample, this clone was seen many times. The CDR3 end falls 3 residues outside the read, so it is completed with the germline J gene. The chain uses TRBV2 and TRBJ2-3, with 12 bases identical to TRBD2. Germline V gene data show CDR1 as SNHLY and CDR2 as FYNNEI. V shed 2 bases and J 6 bases; nucleotides not matched to a gene: 3. CDR3 length: 15 amino acids. The CDR3 reads CASSEWLAGGDTQYF. CDR3 DNA (partial): TGTGCCAGCAGTGAATGGCTAGCGGGAGGGGATACG.

This clone was seen ten or more times. The read terminates 3 residues before the CDR3 end, so the remaining end is supplied by the germline J gene. V is TRBV20-1 and J is TRBJ2-3, with TRBD2 identical over 9 bases. The CDR3 consists of 16 residues. V was pared by 0 bases and J by 3 bases, with 7 bases of the junction left unmatched. Germline loops: CDR1 DFQATT, CDR2 SNEGSKA (reference sequence). This chain's CDR3 is CSARDRLAGMTDTQYF. CDR3 DNA, as far as it was read: TGCAGTGCTAGAGATCGTCTAGCGGGAATGACAGATACG.

This clone showed up many times. From the germline J gene comes the end of the CDR3, since the read stops 3 residues before it. This chain joins TRBV5-1 and TRBJ2-7; D ambiguous. The germline V and J ends were trimmed by 0 bases and 0 bases, with 16 bases remaining between them. Germline lookup yields CDR1 SGHRS and CDR2 YFSETQ. CDR3 length: 17 residues. CDR3 sequence reads: CASSLAGTSGSSYEQYF. Partial CDR3 DNA: TGCGCCAGCAGCTTGGCAGGCACATCCGGAAGCTCCTACGAG. Complete variable domain (other parts from reference TRBV5-1 and TRBJ2-7): KAGVTQTPRYLIKTRGQQVTLSCSPISGHRSVSWYQQTPGQGLQFLFEYFSETQRNKGNFPGRFSGRQFSNSRSEMNVSTLELGDSALYLCASSLAGTSGSSYEQYFGPGTRLTVT.

This clone has a count of ten or more. The read ends 3 residues early relative to the CDR3; the germline J gene fills the gap. This sequence joins TRBV18 and TRBJ2-3; 9 bases match TRBD2. Germline V gene sequence: CDR1 KGHSH, CDR2 LQKENI. The CDR3 runs to 18 residues. V shed 6 bases, J shed 2 bases, and the junction held 15 bases outside the gene matches. CDR3 bases read: TGTGCCAGCTCTCTCATAAGAAAAGCTAGCGGGGACACAGATACG. Translation: CASSLIRKASGDTDT. The full CDR3 protein reads CASSLIRKASGDTDTQYF. The full variable domain, rest sourced from reference TRBV18 and TRBJ2-3, is NAGVMQNPRHLVRRRGQEARLRCSPMKGHSHVYWYRQLPEEGLKFMVYLQKENIIDESGMPKERFSAEFPKEGPSILRIQQVVRGDSAAYFCASSLIRKASGDTDTQYFGPGTRLTVL.

This clone was seen at least ten times. The read finishes 3 residues shy of the CDR3 end, and the germline J gene is used to complete it. This chain uses TRBV20-1 with TRBJ1-5; D is ambiguous. This CDR3 is built from 13 residues. V was shortened by 2 bases and J by 9 bases, with 14 bases between the two germline ends. The germline gives CDR1 DFQATT, CDR2 SNEGSKA (reference sequence). CDR3 sequence reads: CSARSRPFRPQHF. Partial CDR3 DNA: TGCAGTGCTAGAAGCAGGCCCTTCAGGCCC.

In its sample, this clone was seen many times. The DNA ends 3 residues before the CDR3 does, and the rest of the CDR3 is filled in from the germline J gene. The V gene is TRBV7-9, the J gene TRBJ2-7; TRBD1 matches at 8 bases. The germline V gene has CDR1 SEHNR and CDR2 FQNEAQ (reference sequence). The CDR3 runs to 12 residues. J lost 5 bases, V lost 5 bases, and 2 bases had no gene match. The sequenced CDR3 bases are TGTGCCAGCAGCGAGACAGGGGACGAG. Translation gives CASSETGDE. The CDR3 reads in full as CASSETGDEQYF.

This clone has at least ten counts. The CDR3 end is not reached by the read, which stops 3 residues before it; the germline J gene fills it in. The chain joins TRBV11-2 to TRBJ2-1; 11 nucleotides line up with TRBD2. The J segment lost 5 bases and the V segment lost 6 bases, leaving 0 bases of the junction unmatched. The length of the CDR3 is 13 residues. The germline V gene has CDR1 SGHAT and CDR2 FQNNGV. The covered CDR3 bases are TGTGCCAGCAGGGGACTAGCGGACAATGAG. Translating it yields CASRGLADNE. The full CDR3 reads CASRGLADNEQFF.

This clone was picked up many times. The CDR3 end is not reached by the read, which stops 3 residues before it; the germline J gene fills it in. The chain is built from TRBV7-9 and TRBJ1-2; 9 bases align to TRBD1. Looked up from germline, CDR1 is SEHNR and CDR2 is FQNEAQ (reference sequence). This CDR3 is 13 amino acids long. V trimming: 10 bases; J trimming: 7 bases; junction bases outside the gene matches: 10. Here the CDR3 reads CAIQTGGYGGYTF. The CDR3 bases that were read are TGTGCCATCCAAACAGGGGGCTACGGTGGC.